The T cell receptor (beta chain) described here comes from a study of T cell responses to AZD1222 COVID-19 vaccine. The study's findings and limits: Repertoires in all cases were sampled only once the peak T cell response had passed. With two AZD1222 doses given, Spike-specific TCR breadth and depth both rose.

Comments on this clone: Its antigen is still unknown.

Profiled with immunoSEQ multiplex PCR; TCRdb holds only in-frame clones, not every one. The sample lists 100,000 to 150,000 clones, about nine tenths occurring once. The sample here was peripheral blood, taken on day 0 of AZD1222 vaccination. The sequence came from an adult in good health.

The CDR3 spells CAISESRGRTGGEKLFF. DNA for the CDR3: TGTGCCATCAGTGAGTCTAGGGGTAGGACCGGGGGTGAAAAACTGTTTTTT. This chain uses TRBV10-3 with TRBJ1-4, with D possibly TRBD1 on 5 matching bases. Trimming took off 0 bases at V and 7 bases at J, with 18 bases between the two ends. From germline, CDR1 is ENHRY and CDR2 SYGVKD. CDR3 size: 17 residues.